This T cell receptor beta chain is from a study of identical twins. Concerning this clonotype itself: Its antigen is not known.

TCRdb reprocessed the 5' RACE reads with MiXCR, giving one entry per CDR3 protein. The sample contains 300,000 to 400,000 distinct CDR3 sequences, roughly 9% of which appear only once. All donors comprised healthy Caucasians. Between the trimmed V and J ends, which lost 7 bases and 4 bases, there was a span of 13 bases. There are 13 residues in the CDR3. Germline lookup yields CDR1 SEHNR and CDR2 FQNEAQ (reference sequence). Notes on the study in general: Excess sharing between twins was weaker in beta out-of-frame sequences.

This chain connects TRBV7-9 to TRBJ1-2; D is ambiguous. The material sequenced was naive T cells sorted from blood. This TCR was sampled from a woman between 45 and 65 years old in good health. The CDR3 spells CASTYQPVYGYTF. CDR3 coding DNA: TGTGCCAGCACCTACCAGCCCGTCTATGGCTACACCTTC.